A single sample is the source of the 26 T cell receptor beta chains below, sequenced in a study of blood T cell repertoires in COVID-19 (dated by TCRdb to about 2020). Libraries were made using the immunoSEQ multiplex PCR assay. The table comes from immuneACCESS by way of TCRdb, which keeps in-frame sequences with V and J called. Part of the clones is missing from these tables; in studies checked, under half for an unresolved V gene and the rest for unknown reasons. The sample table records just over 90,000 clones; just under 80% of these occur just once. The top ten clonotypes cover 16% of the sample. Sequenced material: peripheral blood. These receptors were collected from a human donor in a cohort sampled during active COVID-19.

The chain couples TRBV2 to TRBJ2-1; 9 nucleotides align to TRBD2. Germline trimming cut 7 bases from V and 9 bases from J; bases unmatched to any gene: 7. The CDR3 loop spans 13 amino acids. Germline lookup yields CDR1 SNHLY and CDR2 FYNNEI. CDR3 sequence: CASTRGRAGEQFF. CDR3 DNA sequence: TGTGCCAGCACTCGCGGGAGGGCTGGTGAGCAGTTCTTC. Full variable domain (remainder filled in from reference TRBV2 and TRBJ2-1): EPEVTQTPSHQVTQMGQEVILRCVPISNHLYFYWYRQILGQKVEFLVSFYNNEISEKSEIFDDQFSVERPDGSNFTLKIRSTKLEDSAMYFCASTRGRAGEQFFGPGTRLTVL.

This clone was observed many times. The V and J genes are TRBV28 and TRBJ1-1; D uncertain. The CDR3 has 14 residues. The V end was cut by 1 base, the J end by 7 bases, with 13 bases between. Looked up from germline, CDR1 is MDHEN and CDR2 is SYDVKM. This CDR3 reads CASSLFSRANEAFF. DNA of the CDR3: TGTGCCAGCAGTTTATTTTCGCGAGCTAATGAAGCTTTCTTT.

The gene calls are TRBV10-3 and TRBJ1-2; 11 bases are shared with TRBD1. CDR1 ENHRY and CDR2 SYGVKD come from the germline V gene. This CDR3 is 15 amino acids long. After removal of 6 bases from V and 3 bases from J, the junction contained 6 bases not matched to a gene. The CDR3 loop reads CAISQGTGGHYGYTF. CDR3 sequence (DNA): TGTGCCATCAGCCAGGGGACAGGGGGACACTATGGCTACACCTTC.

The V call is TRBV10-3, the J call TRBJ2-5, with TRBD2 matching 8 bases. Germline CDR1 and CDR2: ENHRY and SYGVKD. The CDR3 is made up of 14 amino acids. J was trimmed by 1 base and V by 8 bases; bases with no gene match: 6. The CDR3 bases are TGTGCCATCGCGGGGGGTTGGGGCCAAGAGACCCAGTACTTC. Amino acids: CAIAGGWGQETQYF.

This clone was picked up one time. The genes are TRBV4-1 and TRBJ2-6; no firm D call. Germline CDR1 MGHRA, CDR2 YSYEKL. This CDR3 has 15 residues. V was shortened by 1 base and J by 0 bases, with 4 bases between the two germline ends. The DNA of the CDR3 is TGCGCCAGCAGCCAAGGCGGCTCTGGGGCCAACGTCCTGACTTTC. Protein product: CASSQGGSGANVLTF.

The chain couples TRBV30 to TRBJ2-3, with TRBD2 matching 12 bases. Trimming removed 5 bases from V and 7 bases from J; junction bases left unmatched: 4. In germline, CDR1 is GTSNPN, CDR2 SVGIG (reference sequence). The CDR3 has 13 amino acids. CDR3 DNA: TGTGCCTGGGGGACTAGCGGGTGGTATACGCAGTATTTT. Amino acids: CAWGTSGWYTQYF. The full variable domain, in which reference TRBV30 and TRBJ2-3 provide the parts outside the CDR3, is SQTIHQWPATLVQPVGSPLSLECTVEGTSNPNLYWYRQAAGRGLQLLFYSVGIGQISSEVPQNLSASRPQDRQFILSSKKLLLSDSGFYLCAWGTSGWYTQYFGPGTRLTVL.

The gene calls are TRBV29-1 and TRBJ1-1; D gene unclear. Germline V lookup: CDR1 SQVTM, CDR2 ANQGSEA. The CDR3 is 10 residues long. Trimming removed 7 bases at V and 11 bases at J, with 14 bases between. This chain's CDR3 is CSAASVAAFF. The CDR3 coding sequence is TGCAGCGCTGCCTCGGTCGCGGCTTTCTTT.

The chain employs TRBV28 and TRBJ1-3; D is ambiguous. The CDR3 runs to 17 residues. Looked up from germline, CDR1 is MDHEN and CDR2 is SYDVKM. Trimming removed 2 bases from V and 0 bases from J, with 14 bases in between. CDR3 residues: CASSLTTFWSSGNTIYF. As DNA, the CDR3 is TGTGCCAGCAGTTTAACAACCTTCTGGAGCTCTGGAAACACCATATATTTT. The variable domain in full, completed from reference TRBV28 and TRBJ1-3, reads DVKVTQSSRYLVKRTGEKVFLECVQDMDHENMFWYRQDPGLGLRLIYFSYDVKMKEKGDIPEGYSVSREKKERFSLILESASTNQTSMYLCASSLTTFWSSGNTIYFGEGSWLTVV.

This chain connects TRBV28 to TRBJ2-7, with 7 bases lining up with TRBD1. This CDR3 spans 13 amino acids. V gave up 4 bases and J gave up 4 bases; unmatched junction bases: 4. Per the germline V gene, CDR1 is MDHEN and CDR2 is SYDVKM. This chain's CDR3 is CASSSSQGYEQYF. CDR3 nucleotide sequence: TGTGCCAGCAGTTCCTCACAGGGGTACGAGCAGTACTTC.

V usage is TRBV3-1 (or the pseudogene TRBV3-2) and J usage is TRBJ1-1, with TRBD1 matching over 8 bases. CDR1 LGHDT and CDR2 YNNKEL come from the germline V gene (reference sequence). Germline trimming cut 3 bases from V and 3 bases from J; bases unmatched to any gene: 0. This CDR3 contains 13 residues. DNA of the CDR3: TGTGCCAGCAGCCAGACAGGGGACACTGAAGCTTTCTTT. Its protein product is CASSQTGDTEAFF.

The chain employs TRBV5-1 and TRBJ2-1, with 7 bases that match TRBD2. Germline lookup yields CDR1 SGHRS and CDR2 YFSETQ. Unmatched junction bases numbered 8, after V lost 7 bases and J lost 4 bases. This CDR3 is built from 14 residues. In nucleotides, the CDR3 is TGCGCCAGCGGTGGGGGGGACGATTACAATGAGCAGTTCTTC. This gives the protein CASGGGDDYNEQFF.

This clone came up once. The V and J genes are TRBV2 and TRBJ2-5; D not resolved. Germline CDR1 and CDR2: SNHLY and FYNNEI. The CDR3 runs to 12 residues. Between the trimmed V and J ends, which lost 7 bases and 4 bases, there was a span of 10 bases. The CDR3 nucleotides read TGTGCCAGCAACGAGAATAGAGAGACCCAGTACTTC. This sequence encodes CASNENRETQYF.

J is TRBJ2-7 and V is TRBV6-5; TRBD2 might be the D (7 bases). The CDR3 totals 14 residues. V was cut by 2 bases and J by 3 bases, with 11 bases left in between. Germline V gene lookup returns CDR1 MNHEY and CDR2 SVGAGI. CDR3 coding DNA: TGTGCCAGCAGTTACCGAGGGGGGGGCTACGAGCAGTACTTC. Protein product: CASSYRGGGYEQYF.

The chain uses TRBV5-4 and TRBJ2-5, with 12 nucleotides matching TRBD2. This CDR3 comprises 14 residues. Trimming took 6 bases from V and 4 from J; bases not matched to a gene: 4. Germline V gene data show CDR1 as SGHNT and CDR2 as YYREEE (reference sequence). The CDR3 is CASTLGLAGETQYF. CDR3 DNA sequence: TGTGCCAGCACCCTGGGACTAGCGGGAGAGACCCAGTACTTC.

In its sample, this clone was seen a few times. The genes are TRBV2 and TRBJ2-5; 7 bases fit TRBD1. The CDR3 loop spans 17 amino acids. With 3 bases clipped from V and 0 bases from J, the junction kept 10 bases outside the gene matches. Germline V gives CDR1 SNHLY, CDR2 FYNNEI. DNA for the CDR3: TGTGCCAGCAGTGACGGGACCCCAGGGGGTTACCAAGAGACCCAGTACTTC. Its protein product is CASSDGTPGGYQETQYF.

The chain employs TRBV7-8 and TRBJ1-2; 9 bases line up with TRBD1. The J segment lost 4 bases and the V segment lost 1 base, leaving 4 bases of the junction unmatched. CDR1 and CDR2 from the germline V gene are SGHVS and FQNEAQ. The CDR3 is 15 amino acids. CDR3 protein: CASSLGGQGGYGYTF. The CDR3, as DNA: TGTGCCAGCAGCTTAGGGGGACAGGGTGGCTATGGCTACACCTTC. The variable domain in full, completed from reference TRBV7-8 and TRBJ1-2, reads GAGVSQSPRYKVAKRGQDVALRCDPISGHVSLFWYQQALGQGPEFLTYFQNEAQLDKSGLPSDRFFAERPEGSVSTLKIQRTQQEDSAVYLCASSLGGQGGYGYTFGSGTRLTVV.

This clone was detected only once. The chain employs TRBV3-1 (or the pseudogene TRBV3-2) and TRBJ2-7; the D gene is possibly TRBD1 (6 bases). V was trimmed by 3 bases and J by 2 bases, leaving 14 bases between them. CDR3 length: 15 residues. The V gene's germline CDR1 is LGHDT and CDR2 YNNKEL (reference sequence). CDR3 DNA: TGTGCCAGCAGCCAGAGGGCCCCAGGGGCCTACGAGCAGTACTTC. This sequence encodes CASSQRAPGAYEQYF.

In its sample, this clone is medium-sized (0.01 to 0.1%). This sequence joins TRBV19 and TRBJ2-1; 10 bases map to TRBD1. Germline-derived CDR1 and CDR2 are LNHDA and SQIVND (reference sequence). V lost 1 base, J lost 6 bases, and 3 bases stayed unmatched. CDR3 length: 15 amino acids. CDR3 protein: CASSIGDRGGNEQFF. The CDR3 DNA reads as TGTGCCAGTAGTATAGGGGACAGGGGAGGCAATGAGCAGTTCTTC. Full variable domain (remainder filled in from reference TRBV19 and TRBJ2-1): DGGITQSPKYLFRKEGQNVTLSCEQNLNHDAMYWYRQDPGQGLRLIYYSQIVNDFQKGDIAEGYSVSREKKESFPLTVTSAQKNPTAFYLCASSIGDRGGNEQFFGPGTRLTVL.

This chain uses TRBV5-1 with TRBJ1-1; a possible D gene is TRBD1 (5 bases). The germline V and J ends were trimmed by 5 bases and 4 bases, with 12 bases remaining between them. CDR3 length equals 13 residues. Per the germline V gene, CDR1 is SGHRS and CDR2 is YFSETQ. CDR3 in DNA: TGCGCCAGCAGAATACAGGATATCACTGAAGCTTTCTTT. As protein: CASRIQDITEAFF.

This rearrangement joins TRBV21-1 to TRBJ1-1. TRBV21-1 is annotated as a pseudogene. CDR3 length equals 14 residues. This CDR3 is CAPGTRGMNTEAFF. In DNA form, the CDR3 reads TGTGCTCCGGGGACTAGGGGCATGAACACTGAAGCTTTCTTT.

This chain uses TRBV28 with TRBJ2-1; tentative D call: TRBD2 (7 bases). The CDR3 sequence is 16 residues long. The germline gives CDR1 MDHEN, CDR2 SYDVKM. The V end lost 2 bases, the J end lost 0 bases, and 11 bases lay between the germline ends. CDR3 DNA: TGTGCCAGCAGTTTACTTGCGGGGGCCTCCTACAATGAGCAGTTCTTC. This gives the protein CASSLLAGASYNEQFF.

The CDR3 reads CAWILAGGGVDTQYF. CDR3 DNA: TGTGCCTGGATTCTAGCGGGGGGTGGGGTAGATACGCAGTATTTT. The chain combines TRBV30 with TRBJ2-3; 11 bases align to TRBD2. The CDR3 extends over 15 amino acids. Germline loops: CDR1 GTSNPN, CDR2 SVGIG (reference sequence). Germline trimming cut 4 bases from V and 5 bases from J; bases unmatched to any gene: 8.

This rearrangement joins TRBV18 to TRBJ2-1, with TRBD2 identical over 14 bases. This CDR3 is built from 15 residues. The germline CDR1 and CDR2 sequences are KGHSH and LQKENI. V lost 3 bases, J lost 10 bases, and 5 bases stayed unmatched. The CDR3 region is CASSPGLAGENEQFF. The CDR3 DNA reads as TGTGCCAGCTCACCGGGACTAGCGGGAGAAAACGAGCAGTTCTTC.

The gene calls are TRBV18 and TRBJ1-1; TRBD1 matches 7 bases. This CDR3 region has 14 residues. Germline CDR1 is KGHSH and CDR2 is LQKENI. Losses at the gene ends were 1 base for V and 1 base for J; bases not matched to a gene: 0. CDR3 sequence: CASSPQGANTEAFF. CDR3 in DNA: TGTGCCAGCTCACCACAGGGGGCGAACACTGAAGCTTTCTTT.

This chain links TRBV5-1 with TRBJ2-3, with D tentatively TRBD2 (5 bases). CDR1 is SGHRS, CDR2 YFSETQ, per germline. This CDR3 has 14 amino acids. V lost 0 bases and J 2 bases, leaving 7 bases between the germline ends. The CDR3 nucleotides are TGCGCCAGCAGCTTGGGAGGGATCACAGATACGCAGTATTTT. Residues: CASSLGGITDTQYF.

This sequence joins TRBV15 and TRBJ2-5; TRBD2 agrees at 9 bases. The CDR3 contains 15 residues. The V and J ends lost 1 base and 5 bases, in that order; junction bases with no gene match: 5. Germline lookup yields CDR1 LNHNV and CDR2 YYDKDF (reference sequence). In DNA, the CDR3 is TGTGCCACCAGCAGAGGGGCGGGAGGGCCCGAGACCCAGTACTTC. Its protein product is CATSRGAGGPETQYF.